This T cell receptor beta chain was sequenced in a study of blood T cell repertoires in COVID-19. CDR1 and CDR2 from the germline V gene are PRHDT and FYEKMQ (reference sequence). The CDR3 contains 13 residues. V lost 6 bases and J 0 bases, leaving 8 bases between the germline ends. Here immunoSEQ multiplex PCR was the method, and the copy in TCRdb shows in-frame clones only, minus some. This table holds under 300,000 clones, around nine tenths found once. The V and J genes are TRBV13 and TRBJ1-1; D is unresolved. The sequencing input was peripheral blood. The TCR was taken from a woman between 70 and 85 years old with active or convalescent COVID-19. The CDR3 sequence: CASSPSMNTEAFF. The CDR3, as DNA: TGTGCCAGCAGTCCGAGCATGAACACTGAAGCTTTCTTT.